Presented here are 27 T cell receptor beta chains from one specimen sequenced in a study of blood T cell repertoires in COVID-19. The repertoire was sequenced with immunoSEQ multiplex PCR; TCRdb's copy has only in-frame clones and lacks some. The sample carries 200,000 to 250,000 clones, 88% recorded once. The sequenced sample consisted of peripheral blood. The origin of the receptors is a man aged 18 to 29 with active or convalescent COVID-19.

The CDR3 loop is CATLPDRAAEAFF. The CDR3 DNA sequence: TGTGCCACCCTCCCAGACAGGGCAGCTGAAGCTTTCTTT. The chain joins TRBV10-3 to TRBJ1-1; TRBD1 matches 7 bases. Per germline, CDR1 ENHRY and CDR2 SYGVKD. V lost 10 bases and J lost 6; bases outside the gene matches: 11. The CDR3 sequence is 13 residues long.

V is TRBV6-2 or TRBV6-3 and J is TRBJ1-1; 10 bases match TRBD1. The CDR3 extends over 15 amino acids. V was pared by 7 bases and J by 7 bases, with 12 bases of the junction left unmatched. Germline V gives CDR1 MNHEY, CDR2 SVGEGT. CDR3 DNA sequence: TGTGCCAGCACCCCCGTGGACAGGGGGTTTGGTGAAGCTTTCTTT. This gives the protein CASTPVDRGFGEAFF.

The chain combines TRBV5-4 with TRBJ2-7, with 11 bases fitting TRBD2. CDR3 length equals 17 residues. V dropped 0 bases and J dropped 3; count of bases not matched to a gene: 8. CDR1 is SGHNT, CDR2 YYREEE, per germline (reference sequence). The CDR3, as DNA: TGTGCCAGCAGCTTGGGGGGGCTAGCGGGAGGCCTCTACGAGCAGTACTTC. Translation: CASSLGGLAGGLYEQYF. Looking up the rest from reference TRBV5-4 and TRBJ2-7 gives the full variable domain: ETGVTQSPTHLIKTRGQQVTLRCSSQSGHNTVSWYQQALGQGPQFIFQYYREEENGRGNFPPRFSGLQFPNYSSELNVNALELDDSALYLCASSLGGLAGGLYEQYFGPGTRLTVT.

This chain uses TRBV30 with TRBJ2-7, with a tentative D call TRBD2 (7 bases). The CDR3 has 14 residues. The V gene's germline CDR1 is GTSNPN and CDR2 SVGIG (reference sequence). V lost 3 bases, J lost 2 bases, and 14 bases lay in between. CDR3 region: CAWRARGGPYEQYF. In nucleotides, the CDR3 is TGTGCCTGGAGGGCAAGGGGGGGACCCTACGAGCAGTACTTC.

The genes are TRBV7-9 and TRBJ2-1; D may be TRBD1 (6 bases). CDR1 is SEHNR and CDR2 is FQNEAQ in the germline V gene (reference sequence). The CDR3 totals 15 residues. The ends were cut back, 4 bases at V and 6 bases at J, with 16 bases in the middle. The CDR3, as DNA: TGTGCCAGCAGCTCCACCCCCAGGGGCGTCAATGAGCAGTTCTTC. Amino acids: CASSSTPRGVNEQFF. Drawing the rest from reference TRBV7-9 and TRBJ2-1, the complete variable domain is DTGVSQNPRHKITKRGQNVTFRCDPISEHNRLYWYRQTLGQGPEFLTYFQNEAQLEKSRLLSDRFSAERPKGSFSTLEIQRTEQGDSAMYLCASSSTPRGVNEQFFGPGTRLTVL.

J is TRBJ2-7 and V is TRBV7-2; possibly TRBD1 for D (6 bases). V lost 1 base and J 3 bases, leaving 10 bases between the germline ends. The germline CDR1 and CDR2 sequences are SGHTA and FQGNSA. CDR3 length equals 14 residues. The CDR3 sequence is CASSLGTGNYEQYF. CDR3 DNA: TGTGCCAGCAGCTTAGGTACAGGGAACTACGAGCAGTACTTC.

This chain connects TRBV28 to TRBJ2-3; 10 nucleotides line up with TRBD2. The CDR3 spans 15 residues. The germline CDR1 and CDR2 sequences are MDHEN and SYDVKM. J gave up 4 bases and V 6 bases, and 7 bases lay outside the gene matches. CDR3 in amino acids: CASSLSGRQADTQYF. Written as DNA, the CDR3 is TGTGCCAGCAGCCTTAGCGGGAGGCAGGCAGATACGCAGTATTTT.

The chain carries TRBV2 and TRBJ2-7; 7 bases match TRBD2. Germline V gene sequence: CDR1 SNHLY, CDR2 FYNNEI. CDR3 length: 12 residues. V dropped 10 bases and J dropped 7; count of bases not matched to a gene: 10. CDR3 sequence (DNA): TGTGCCACCCGGGGGGTAGCGGCGGAGCAGTACTTC. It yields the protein CATRGVAAEQYF.

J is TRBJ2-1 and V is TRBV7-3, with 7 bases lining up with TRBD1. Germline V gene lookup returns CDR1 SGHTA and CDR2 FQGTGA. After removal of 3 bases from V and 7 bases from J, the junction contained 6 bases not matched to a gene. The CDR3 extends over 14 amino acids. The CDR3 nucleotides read TGTGCCAGCAGCTTCATCCGGGACAGTAATGAGCAGTTCTTC. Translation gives CASSFIRDSNEQFF.

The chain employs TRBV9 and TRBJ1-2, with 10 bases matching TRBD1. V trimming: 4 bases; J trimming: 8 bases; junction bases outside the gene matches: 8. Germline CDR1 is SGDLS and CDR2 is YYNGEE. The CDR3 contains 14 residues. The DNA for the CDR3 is TGTGCCAGCAGCACGACAGGGGGCGCGGGAGGCTACACCTTC. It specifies CASSTTGGAGGYTF.

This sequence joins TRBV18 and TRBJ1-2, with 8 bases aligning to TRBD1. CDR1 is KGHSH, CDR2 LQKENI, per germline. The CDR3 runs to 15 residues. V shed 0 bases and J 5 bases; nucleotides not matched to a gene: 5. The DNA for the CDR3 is TGTGCCAGCTCACCACCCCAGGGGGCTAGGTATGGCTACACCTTC. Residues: CASSPPQGARYGYTF.

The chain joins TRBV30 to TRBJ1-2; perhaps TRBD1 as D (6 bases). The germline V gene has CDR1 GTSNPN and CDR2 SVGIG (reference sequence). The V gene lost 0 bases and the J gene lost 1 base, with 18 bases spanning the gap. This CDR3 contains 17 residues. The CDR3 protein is CAWSVRRGGAFNYGYTF. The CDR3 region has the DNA TGTGCCTGGAGTGTACGAAGGGGGGGGGCGTTTAACTATGGCTACACCTTC. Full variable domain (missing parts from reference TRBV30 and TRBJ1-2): SQTIHQWPATLVQPVGSPLSLECTVEGTSNPNLYWYRQAAGRGLQLLFYSVGIGQISSEVPQNLSASRPQDRQFILSSKKLLLSDSGFYLCAWSVRRGGAFNYGYTFGSGTRLTVV.

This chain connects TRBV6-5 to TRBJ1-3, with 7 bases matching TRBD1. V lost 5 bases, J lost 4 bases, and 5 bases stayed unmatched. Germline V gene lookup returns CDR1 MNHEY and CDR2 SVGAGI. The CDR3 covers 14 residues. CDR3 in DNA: TGTGCCAGCAGTCTACAGGGGACAGGAAACACCATATATTTT. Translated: CASSLQGTGNTIYF.

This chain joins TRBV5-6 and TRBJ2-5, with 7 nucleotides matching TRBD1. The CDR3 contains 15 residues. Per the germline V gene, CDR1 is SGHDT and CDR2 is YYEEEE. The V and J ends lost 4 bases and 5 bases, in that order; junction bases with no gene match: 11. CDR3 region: CASSVRQGRWETQYF. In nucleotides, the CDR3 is TGTGCCAGCAGCGTGCGACAGGGACGGTGGGAGACCCAGTACTTC. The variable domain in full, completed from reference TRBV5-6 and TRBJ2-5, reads DAGVTQSPTHLIKTRGQQVTLRCSPKSGHDTVSWYQQALGQGPQFIFQYYEEEERQRGNFPDRFSGHQFPNYSSELNVNALLLGDSALYLCASSVRQGRWETQYFGPGTRLLVL.

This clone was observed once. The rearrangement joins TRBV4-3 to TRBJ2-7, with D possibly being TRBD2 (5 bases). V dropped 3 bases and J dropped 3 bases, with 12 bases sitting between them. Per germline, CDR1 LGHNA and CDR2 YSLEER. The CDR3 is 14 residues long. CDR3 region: CASSHYRGNYEQYF. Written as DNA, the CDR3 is TGCGCCAGCAGCCACTATCGGGGTAACTACGAGCAGTACTTC.

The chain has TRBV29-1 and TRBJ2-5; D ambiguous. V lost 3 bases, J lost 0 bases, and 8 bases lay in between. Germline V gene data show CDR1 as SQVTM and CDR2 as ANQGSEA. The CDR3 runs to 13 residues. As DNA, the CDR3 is TGCAGCGTTGATGCGGAGTACCAAGAGACCCAGTACTTC. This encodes CSVDAEYQETQYF. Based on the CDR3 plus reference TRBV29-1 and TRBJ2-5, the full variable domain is SAVISQKPSRDICQRGTSLTIQCQVDSQVTMMFWYRQQPGQSLTLIATANQGSEATYESGFVIDKFPISRPNLTFSTLTVSNMSPEDSSIYLCSVDAEYQETQYFGPGTRLLVL.

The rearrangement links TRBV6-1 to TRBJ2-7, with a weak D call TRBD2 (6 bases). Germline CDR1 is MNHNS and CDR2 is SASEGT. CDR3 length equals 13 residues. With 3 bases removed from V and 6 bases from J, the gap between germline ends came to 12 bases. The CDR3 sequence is CASSDYAGSEQYF. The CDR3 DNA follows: TGTGCCAGCAGTGATTATGCGGGGTCCGAGCAGTACTTC.

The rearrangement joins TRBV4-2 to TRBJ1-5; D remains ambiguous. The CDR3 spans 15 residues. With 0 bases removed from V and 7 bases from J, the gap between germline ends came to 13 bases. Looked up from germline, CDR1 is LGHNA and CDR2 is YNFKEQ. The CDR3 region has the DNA TGTGCCAGCAGCCAAGATATTGGGTCGCGGCAGCCCCAGCATTTT. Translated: CASSQDIGSRQPQHF.

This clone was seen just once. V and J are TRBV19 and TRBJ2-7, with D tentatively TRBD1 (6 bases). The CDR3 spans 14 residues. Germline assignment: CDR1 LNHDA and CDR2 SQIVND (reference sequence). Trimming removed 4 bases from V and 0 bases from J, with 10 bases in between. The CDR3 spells CASSRGLHSYEQYF. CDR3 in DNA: TGTGCCAGTAGTAGGGGGCTCCACTCCTACGAGCAGTACTTC.

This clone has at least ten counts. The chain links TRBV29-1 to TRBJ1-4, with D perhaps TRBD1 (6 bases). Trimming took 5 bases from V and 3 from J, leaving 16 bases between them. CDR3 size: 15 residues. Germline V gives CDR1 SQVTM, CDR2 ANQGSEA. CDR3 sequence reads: CSVWGGRVANEKLFF. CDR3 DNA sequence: TGCAGCGTTTGGGGGGGCCGGGTCGCTAATGAAAAACTGTTTTTT.

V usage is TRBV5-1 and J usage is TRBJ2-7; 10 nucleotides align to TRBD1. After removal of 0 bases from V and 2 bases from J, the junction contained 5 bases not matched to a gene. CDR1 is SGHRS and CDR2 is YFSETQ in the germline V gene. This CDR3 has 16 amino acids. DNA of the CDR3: TGCGCCAGCAGCTTGGCCTACGACAGGGGGCCCTACGAGCAGTACTTC. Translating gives CASSLAYDRGPYEQYF.

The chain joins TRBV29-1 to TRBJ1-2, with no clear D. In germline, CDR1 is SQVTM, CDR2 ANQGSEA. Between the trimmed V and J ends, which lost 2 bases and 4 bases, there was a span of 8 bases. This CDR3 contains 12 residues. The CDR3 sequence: CSVEQAVYGYTF. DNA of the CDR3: TGCAGCGTTGAACAGGCAGTCTATGGCTACACCTTC.

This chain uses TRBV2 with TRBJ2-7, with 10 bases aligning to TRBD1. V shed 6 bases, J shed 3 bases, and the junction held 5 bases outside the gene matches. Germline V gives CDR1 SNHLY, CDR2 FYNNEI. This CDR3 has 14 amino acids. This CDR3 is CASRPGTGDYEQYF. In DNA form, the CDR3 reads TGTGCCAGCAGACCCGGGACAGGGGACTACGAGCAGTACTTC.

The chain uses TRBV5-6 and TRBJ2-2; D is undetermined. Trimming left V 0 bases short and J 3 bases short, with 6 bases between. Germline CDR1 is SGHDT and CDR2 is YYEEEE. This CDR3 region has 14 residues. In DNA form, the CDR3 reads TGTGCCAGCAGCTTGGGCCAGTACACCGGGGAGCTGTTTTTT. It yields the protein CASSLGQYTGELFF. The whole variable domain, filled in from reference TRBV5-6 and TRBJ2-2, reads DAGVTQSPTHLIKTRGQQVTLRCSPKSGHDTVSWYQQALGQGPQFIFQYYEEEERQRGNFPDRFSGHQFPNYSSELNVNALLLGDSALYLCASSLGQYTGELFFGEGSRLTVL.

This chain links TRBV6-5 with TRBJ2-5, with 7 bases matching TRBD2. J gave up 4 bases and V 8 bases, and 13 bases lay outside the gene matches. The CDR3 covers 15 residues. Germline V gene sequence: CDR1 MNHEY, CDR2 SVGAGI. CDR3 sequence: CASRGRWASGETQYF. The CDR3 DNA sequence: TGTGCCAGCCGGGGGAGGTGGGCTAGCGGAGAGACCCAGTACTTC.

The CDR3 DNA sequence: TGTGCCAGCAGTGAAGCGCTAGGGGGAAATCAGCCCCAGCATTTT. Its protein product is CASSEALGGNQPQHF. The chain uses TRBV6-1 and TRBJ1-5, with a possible D match to TRBD1 (6 bases). Germline V lookup: CDR1 MNHNS, CDR2 SASEGT. The V end lost 0 bases, the J end lost 4 bases, and 10 bases lay between the germline ends. The CDR3 covers 15 residues.

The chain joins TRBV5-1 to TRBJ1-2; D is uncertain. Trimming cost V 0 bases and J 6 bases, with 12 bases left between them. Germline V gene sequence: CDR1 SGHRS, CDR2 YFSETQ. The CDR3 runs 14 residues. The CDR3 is CASSLESGNHGYTF. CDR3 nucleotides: TGCGCCAGCAGCTTGGAATCCGGGAACCATGGCTACACCTTC.